These 19 T cell receptor beta chains were sequenced from one sample in a study of T cell responses to AZD1222 COVID-19 vaccine. The assay was immunoSEQ multiplex PCR, and TCRdb's table has in-frame clones only and misses some. The sample records 90,000 to 110,000 clones, more than 75% being singletons. The sample consisted of peripheral blood, taken on day 0 of AZD1222 vaccination. The origin of the receptors is an adult in good health.

The rearrangement uses TRBV5-1 and TRBJ1-1; tentatively, D is TRBD1 (5 bases). The CDR3 covers 15 residues. The V gene lost 0 bases and the J gene lost 2 bases, with 11 bases spanning the gap. Per germline, CDR1 SGHRS and CDR2 YFSETQ. The CDR3 coding sequence is TGCGCCAGCAGCTTGGATATGGGGGTCAACACTGAAGCTTTCTTT. It is translated as CASSLDMGVNTEAFF. The whole variable domain, filled in from reference TRBV5-1 and TRBJ1-1, reads KAGVTQTPRYLIKTRGQQVTLSCSPISGHRSVSWYQQTPGQGLQFLFEYFSETQRNKGNFPGRFSGRQFSNSRSEMNVSTLELGDSALYLCASSLDMGVNTEAFFGQGTRLTVV.

The chain joins TRBV19 to TRBJ1-2; D is possibly TRBD1 (5 bases). The V and J ends lost 8 bases and 6 bases respectively, with 19 bases between them. The germline CDR1 and CDR2 sequences are LNHDA and SQIVND (reference sequence). CDR3 length equals 14 residues. The CDR3 sequence is CASALTGRVDGYTF. DNA for the CDR3: TGTGCCAGTGCCCTTACCGGCAGGGTAGATGGCTACACCTTC.

The V and J genes are TRBV11-2 and TRBJ2-1; 10 bases agree with TRBD1. CDR1 SGHAT and CDR2 FQNNGV come from the germline V gene. The CDR3 covers 18 residues. The junction had 8 bases not matched to a gene; V was cut back by 1 base and J by 2 bases. The CDR3 reads CASSLAPGQGYTYNEQFF. CDR3 sequence (DNA): TGTGCCAGCAGCTTAGCCCCGGGACAGGGGTACACCTACAATGAGCAGTTCTTC. Filled out from reference TRBV11-2 and TRBJ2-1, the complete variable domain reads EAGVAQSPRYKIIEKRQSVAFWCNPISGHATLYWYQQILGQGPKLLIQFQNNGVVDDSQLPKDRFSAERLKGVDSTLKIQPAKLEDSAVYLCASSLAPGQGYTYNEQFFGPGTRLTVL.

The genes are TRBV6-2 or TRBV6-3 and TRBJ2-3; D not resolved. V was cut by 2 bases and J by 3 bases, with 9 bases left in between. This CDR3 region has 14 residues. The germline CDR1 and CDR2 sequences are MNHEY and SVGEGT. CDR3 sequence: CASSYPRKTDTQYF. CDR3 DNA sequence: TGTGCCAGCAGTTACCCAAGAAAAACAGATACGCAGTATTTT.

This chain joins TRBV19 and TRBJ2-3; possible D gene TRBD1, 5 bases. CDR3 length: 14 residues. Germline-derived CDR1 and CDR2 are LNHDA and SQIVND (reference sequence). V was shortened by 7 bases and J by 1 base, with 12 bases between the two germline ends. CDR3: CASTTAAGTDTQYF. The CDR3 bases are TGTGCCAGTACGACAGCCGCGGGCACAGATACGCAGTATTTT.

The rearrangement uses TRBV6-4 and TRBJ2-7; 8 bases are shared with TRBD2. Germline V CDR1 and CDR2: MRHNA, SNTAGT. V gave up 3 bases and J gave up 2 bases; unmatched junction bases: 6. CDR3 length: 15 amino acids. The CDR3 sequence: CASSEYGAGAYEQYF. Written as DNA, the CDR3 is TGTGCCAGCAGTGAATATGGAGCGGGAGCCTACGAGCAGTACTTC.

The chain is built from TRBV27 and TRBJ2-3; TRBD2 aligns across 7 bases. The CDR3 has 16 residues. V lost 6 bases to trimming and J lost 0 bases; unmatched junction nucleotides: 9. In germline, CDR1 is MNHEY, CDR2 SMNVEV (reference sequence). The CDR3 is CASSNWGGSSTDTQYF. The CDR3, as DNA: TGTGCCAGCAGCAATTGGGGGGGGTCTAGCACAGATACGCAGTATTTT.

The V call is TRBV11-3, the J call TRBJ2-2; no definite D call. Trimming pared 5 bases from V and 1 base from J, leaving 8 bases between. This CDR3 is 14 amino acids long. The germline gives CDR1 SGHNT, CDR2 YENEEA. CDR3 region: CASSPDLNTGELFF. For the CDR3, the DNA is TGTGCCAGCAGCCCTGACTTGAACACCGGGGAGCTGTTTTTT.

V gene TRBV2 combines with J gene TRBJ1-3; 8 bases are shared with TRBD1. Germline lookup yields CDR1 SNHLY and CDR2 FYNNEI. The ends lost 4 bases at V and 0 bases at J; junction bases unmatched: 5. This CDR3 region has 16 residues. The chain's CDR3 is CASSGGQGYSGNTIYF. The DNA for the CDR3 is TGTGCCAGCAGTGGCGGACAGGGATACTCTGGAAACACCATATATTTT.

This clone was seen just once. This chain joins TRBV2 and TRBJ2-1; D ambiguous. The CDR3 extends over 16 amino acids. Germline V gives CDR1 SNHLY, CDR2 FYNNEI. V lost 6 bases and J 7 bases, leaving 22 bases between the germline ends. The CDR3 region has the DNA TGTGCCAGCAGCCCACCCCAGACGAGATTAAGGAATGAGCAGTTCTTC. It encodes CASSPPQTRLRNEQFF.

This chain links TRBV7-9 with TRBJ2-1; TRBD2 agrees at 10 bases. From germline, CDR1 is SEHNR and CDR2 FQNEAQ (reference sequence). This CDR3 has 19 amino acids. Trimming removed 3 bases from V and 5 bases from J; junction bases left unmatched: 16. The CDR3 bases are TGTGCCAGCAGCTTTCCCCGACTAGCGGGTCGCTCATCCGACAATGAGCAGTTCTTC. Protein sequence: CASSFPRLAGRSSDNEQFF.

This chain joins TRBV7-2 and TRBJ2-5, with TRBD2 matching 7 bases. Trimming at V came to 0 bases and at J to 4 bases, leaving 8 bases not matched to a gene. This CDR3 spans 16 amino acids. Germline CDR1 reads SGHTA; CDR2 reads FQGNSA. In DNA, the CDR3 is TGTGCCAGCAGCTTAGCCGGGACTAACCCAGGAGAGACCCAGTACTTC. This codes for CASSLAGTNPGETQYF.

This clone was recorded once. The chain is built from TRBV2 and TRBJ2-1, with 7 bases identical to TRBD1. The germline V gene encodes CDR1 SNHLY and CDR2 FYNNEI. The CDR3 contains 15 residues. V was clipped by 8 bases and J by 5 bases; unmatched bases: 12. The chain's CDR3 is CASGFTGDPNNEQFF. As DNA, the CDR3 is TGTGCCAGCGGGTTTACAGGGGACCCTAACAATGAGCAGTTCTTC. Together with reference TRBV2 and TRBJ2-1, the CDR3 gives the full variable domain: EPEVTQTPSHQVTQMGQEVILRCVPISNHLYFYWYRQILGQKVEFLVSFYNNEISEKSEIFDDQFSVERPDGSNFTLKIRSTKLEDSAMYFCASGFTGDPNNEQFFGPGTRLTVL.

V is TRBV2 and J is TRBJ1-1, with D hard to call. CDR1 is SNHLY, CDR2 FYNNEI, per germline. The V gene lost 1 base and the J gene lost 5 bases, with 14 bases spanning the gap. The CDR3 spans 15 residues. The CDR3 region is CASSEDWTRGTEAFF. CDR3 DNA: TGTGCCAGCAGTGAAGATTGGACCCGGGGTACTGAAGCTTTCTTT.

The sample holds one count of this clone. The chain combines TRBV10-3 with TRBJ1-1, with 8 nucleotides matching TRBD1. The V gene end was trimmed by 5 bases and the J gene end by 7 bases; junction bases not matched to a gene: 9. This CDR3 region has 14 residues. CDR1 ENHRY and CDR2 SYGVKD come from the germline V gene. This CDR3 is CAISSRDRPHEAFF. The CDR3 nucleotides read TGTGCCATCAGTTCGCGGGACAGGCCGCATGAAGCTTTCTTT.

The gene calls are TRBV10-3 and TRBJ2-7; 9 positions match TRBD1. There are 15 residues in the CDR3. Per germline, CDR1 ENHRY and CDR2 SYGVKD. V shed 6 bases, J shed 3 bases, and the junction held 9 bases outside the gene matches. The CDR3 coding sequence is TGTGCCATCAGGTCTCCGGGACAGGGAAACTACGAGCAGTACTTC. The encoded protein is CAIRSPGQGNYEQYF.

CDR3 DNA sequence: TGTGCCAGCAGCTTCCGGGCCAAAGGAGGAAATGGCTACACCTTC. This translates into CASSFRAKGGNGYTF. The chain combines TRBV7-8 with TRBJ1-2; D unclear. Germline CDR1 SGHVS, CDR2 FQNEAQ. The CDR3 is 15 residues long. V was shortened by 3 bases and J by 6 bases, with 17 bases between the two germline ends.

The V and J genes are TRBV4-2 and TRBJ1-6, with D unresolved. The CDR3 extends over 16 amino acids. V lost 1 base and J 6 bases, leaving 13 bases between the germline ends. The germline gives CDR1 LGHNA, CDR2 YNFKEQ. The CDR3 bases are TGTGCCAGCAGCCAAGCCGGGGATCCAGTTAATTCACCCCTCCACTTT. This encodes CASSQAGDPVNSPLHF.

The J gene is TRBJ1-2, the V gene TRBV6-5; 7 bases are shared with TRBD1. The CDR3 extends over 13 amino acids. J lost 4 bases, V lost 6 bases, and 5 bases had no gene match. Germline V gene lookup returns CDR1 MNHEY and CDR2 SVGAGI. The chain's CDR3 is CASRTGAVYGYTF. CDR3 sequence (DNA): TGTGCCAGCAGAACAGGGGCGGTCTATGGCTACACCTTC.